Below are 3 T cell receptor beta chains sequenced from a single sample in a study of vaccination and CD4 T cells after COVID-19. This sample's treatment: roughly ten-day PBMC culture with coronavirus spike peptide pools or control peptides (ViraFEST assay). Their antigen targets remain unknown. Cultured CD4+ T cell DNA was sequenced using the Oncomine TCR Beta short-read assay. One entry per CDR3 protein, called by TCRdb with MiXCR from the PCR reads. The repertoire consists of 12,000 or so distinct CDR3 sequences, with about 57% occurring once and the leading ten covering roughly 28%. Material: CD4+ T cells from blood, cultured in vitro. All receptors derive from a human donor who had recovered from COVID-19.

V and J are TRBV9 and TRBJ1-2, with D uncertain. Germline V lookup: CDR1 SGDLS, CDR2 YYNGEE. CDR3 length: 14 residues. With 0 bases removed from V and 3 bases from J, the gap between germline ends came to 9 bases. CDR3 DNA sequence: TGTGCCAGCAGCGTAGGTTCCCTAGACTATGGCTACACCTTC. It specifies CASSVGSLDYGYTF.

This chain joins TRBV10-3 and TRBJ2-1; 13 bases line up with TRBD2. Per germline, CDR1 ENHRY and CDR2 SYGVKD. The J segment lost 5 bases and the V segment lost 0 bases, leaving 10 bases of the junction unmatched. The CDR3 sequence is 19 residues long. The CDR3 here is CAISESHRGTSGVHNEQFF. The CDR3 DNA reads as TGTGCCATCAGTGAGTCTCACAGGGGGACTAGCGGGGTACACAATGAGCAGTTCTTC.

This chain connects TRBV5-4 to TRBJ2-3; 11 bases agree with TRBD2. This CDR3 is built from 16 residues. Germline trimming cut 4 bases from V and 5 bases from J; bases unmatched to any gene: 9. The germline V gene encodes CDR1 SGHNT and CDR2 YYREEE (reference sequence). The CDR3 protein is CASSPGPGLAEDTQYF. In DNA, the CDR3 is TGTGCCAGCAGCCCAGGGCCGGGACTAGCGGAAGATACGCAGTATTTT.